The T cell receptor beta chain described here comes from a study of cytomegalovirus exposure and HLA in healthy donors. At the level of the study: In a later analysis, it was reported that the 110 or so validation repertoires had been produced on the same platform as the 500 to 850 repertoires belonging to the first cohort.

Separation from the approximately 710-subject first cohort characterized the roughly 120-subject validation cohort, to which the donors belonged. This CDR3 is 16 amino acids long. Unmatched junction bases numbered 11, after V lost 9 bases and J lost 6 bases. Germline V gives CDR1 LNHDA, CDR2 SQIVND (reference sequence). Measured with immunoSEQ multiplex PCR; TCRdb has only the in-frame clones, and not every one. The table has hundreds of thousands of clones, 86% seen once. On this clone: Its antigen is not identified.

Findings of the study overall: It was 150 to 200 TCR beta chains that were listed as cytomegalovirus-associated. In vitro testing confirmed a few CMV-associated chains as specific for CMV antigens.

Material: PBMCs. This clonotype originated in a young woman in good health and CMV-seronegative. The chain links TRBV19 to TRBJ2-4; 13 bases line up with TRBD2. CDR3 nucleotide sequence: TGTGCCAGCAAGCGAGGGACTAGCGGGAACAGAAACATTCAGTACTTC. Translating it yields CASKRGTSGNRNIQYF. The complete variable domain, with remaining parts taken from reference TRBV19 and TRBJ2-4, reads DGGITQSPKYLFRKEGQNVTLSCEQNLNHDAMYWYRQDPGQGLRLIYYSQIVNDFQKGDIAEGYSVSREKKESFPLTVTSAQKNPTAFYLCASKRGTSGNRNIQYFGAGTRLSVL.